This T cell receptor beta chain originates from a study of cytomegalovirus exposure and HLA in healthy donors. About the study: Unique TCRs from HLA-typed donors, approximately 80 million of them, were held in an early data release.

It was with 60 Vbeta and 13 Jbeta primers that the PCR ran. Sequencing was performed with immunoSEQ multiplex PCR; in TCRdb, only in-frame clones are kept and a portion is missing. Of 85,000 to 90,000 clones listed, 65% to 80% are singletons. Notes on the study in general: A later analysis reportedly found that, within productive TCRs, an Asian-associated ancestry cluster had fewer N-insertions than the mean observed across the roughly 700 donors. Presence/absence analysis assumed near-uniform sequencing depth across donors. Despite most TCR sequences being rare, some public TCRs occurred in many donors.

This clone was observed a few times. What it binds is not known. The clonotype originates from a man aged 25 to 45 in good health and CMV-seropositive. What was sequenced was PBMCs.

CDR3 region: CATSRYRERKNEQFF. Here the CDR3 DNA reads TGTGCCACCAGCCGCTACAGGGAAAGGAAAAATGAGCAGTTCTTC. The rearrangement joins TRBV15 to TRBJ2-1; D is possibly TRBD1 (6 bases). The CDR3 is 15 amino acids. Looked up from germline, CDR1 is LNHNV and CDR2 is YYDKDF (reference sequence). V was clipped by 5 bases and J by 7 bases, with 18 bases between them.